The clone carrying this T cell receptor (beta chain) was observed a handful of times. Peripheral blood from each donor was collected in a volume of about 9.9 milliliters. The sample comes from a study of blood T cells in healthy people across ages. Together with a sample-barcoded 5' primer, a J-beta primer mix was included in a second PCR lasting roughly 6 to 12 cycles. One entry per CDR3 protein, called by TCRdb with MiXCR from the 5' RACE reads. The data contain fewer than 1.5 million distinct CDR3 sequences, around 42% of them singletons. Germline V CDR1 and CDR2: SGHRS, YFSETQ. The V end was cut by 4 bases, the J end by 7 bases, with 10 bases between. The CDR3 loop spans 12 amino acids.

The receptor was isolated from a woman aged 18-29 years in good health. The rearrangement uses TRBV5-1 and TRBJ2-3, with D maybe TRBD2 (6 bases). The sample consisted of blood. The CDR3 sequence: CASSGGTYTQYF. In DNA form, the CDR3 reads TGCGCCAGCAGCGGGGGGACCTATACGCAGTATTTT.